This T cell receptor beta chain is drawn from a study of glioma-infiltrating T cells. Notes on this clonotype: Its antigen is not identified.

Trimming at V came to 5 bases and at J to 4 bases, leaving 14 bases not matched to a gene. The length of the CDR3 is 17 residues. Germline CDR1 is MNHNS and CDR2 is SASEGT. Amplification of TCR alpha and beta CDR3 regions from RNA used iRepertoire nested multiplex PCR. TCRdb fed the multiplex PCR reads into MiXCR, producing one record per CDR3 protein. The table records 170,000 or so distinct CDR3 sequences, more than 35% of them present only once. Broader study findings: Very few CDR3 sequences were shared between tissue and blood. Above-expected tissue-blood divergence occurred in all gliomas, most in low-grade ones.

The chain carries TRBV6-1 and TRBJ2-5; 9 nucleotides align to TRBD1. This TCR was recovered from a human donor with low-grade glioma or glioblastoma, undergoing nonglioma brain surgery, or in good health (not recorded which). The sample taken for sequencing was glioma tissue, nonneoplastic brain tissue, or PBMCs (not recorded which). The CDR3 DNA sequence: TGTGCCAGCAGTCGCCCAACCGGGACAGGGCACCGAGAGACCCAGTACTTC. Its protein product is CASSRPTGTGHRETQYF.